A selection of T cell receptor beta chains follows, all from one sample in a study of prognosis after radiotherapy for stage I lung cancer. TCRdb re-analysed the multiplex PCR reads in MiXCR, keeping a single row per CDR3 protein. The sample holds approximately 41,000 distinct CDR3 sequences; around 22% are singletons and the top ten take less than 30%. The sequencing used PBMCs, collected before or after stereotactic body radiation therapy (not recorded which). The receptors were sampled from a donor aged 50 or older with non-small cell lung cancer. Both conserved end residues are part of each CDR3. The order of the fields is V gene, clone size, D gene, J gene, CDR3 DNA, CDR3 protein. A D gene is named only where the DNA matches it firmly. Clone size is stated in some rows and not others, as once, few, many or a class when expanded.

V: TRBV27
size: many
D: -
J: TRBJ1-3
DNA: TGTGCCAGCAGGGCCCTCTCTGGAAACACCATATATTTT
CDR3: CASRALSGNTIYF

V: TRBV3-1
size: many
D: TRBD1
J: TRBJ1-5
DNA: TGTGCCAGCAGCCATACAGGGGGCGCGGGTCAGCCCCAGCATTTT
CDR3: CASSHTGGAGQPQHF

V: TRBV5-5
size: many
D: -
J: TRBJ1-5
DNA: TGTGCCAGCAGCTTGGAGCACGGCAATCAGCCCCAGCATTTT
CDR3: CASSLEHGNQPQHF

V: TRBV15
size: -
D: -
J: TRBJ2-5
DNA: TGTGCCACCATCAGAGCCAGGTGTGAGACCCAGTACTTC
CDR3: CATIRARCETQYF

V: TRBV9
size: many
D: TRBD1
J: TRBJ1-2
DNA: TGTGCCAGCAGCGTCGGGCAGGGGGCCTATGGCTACACCTTC
CDR3: CASSVGQGAYGYTF

V: TRBV20-1
size: many
D: -
J: TRBJ1-4
DNA: TGCAGTGCTAGTGACGGGCAGTATGCAACTAATGAAAAACTGTTTTTT
CDR3: CSASDGQYATNEKLFF

V: TRBV20-1
size: once
D: -
J: TRBJ1-2
DNA: TGCAGTGCCGCCTGGTCGGGGACCGGGGGCTTGGGCTATGGCTACACCTTC
CDR3: CSAAWSGTGGLGYGYTF

V: TRBV15
size: many
D: -
J: TRBJ1-4
DNA: TGTGCCACCACACGAGGGCAGAATGAAAAACTGTTTTTT
CDR3: CATTRGQNEKLFF

V: TRBV10-3
size: many
D: -
J: TRBJ1-4
DNA: TGTGCCATCAGGCCTCCAACTAATGAAAAACTGTTTTTT
CDR3: CAIRPPTNEKLFF

V: TRBV30
size: -
D: -
J: TRBJ2-2
DNA: TGTGCCTTGAGGGGGGTCCAGTCCCAGCCCGGGGAGCTGTTTTTT
CDR3: CALRGVQSQPGELFF

V: TRBV11-2
size: many
D: TRBD1
J: TRBJ1-4
DNA: TGTGCCAGCAGCCAGACAGGGGTGGGTGAAAAACTGTTTTTT
CDR3: CASSQTGVGEKLFF

V: TRBV18
size: many
D: -
J: TRBJ1-6
DNA: TGTGCCAGCTCACCCCGCAGGGAAAACTCCTATAATTCACCCCTCCACTTT
CDR3: CASSPRRENSYNSPLHF

V: TRBV28
size: many
D: TRBD2
J: TRBJ2-7
DNA: TGTGCCAGCAGTTTTGCGTCGGCTAGCGGCGCCTACGAGCAGTACTTC
CDR3: CASSFASASGAYEQYF

V: TRBV6-1
size: -
D: -
J: TRBJ1-3
DNA: TGTGCCAGCAGGGCACAGGGAATGGGAAACACCATATATTTT
CDR3: CASRAQGMGNTIYF

V: TRBV6-1
size: many
D: TRBD1
J: TRBJ1-2
DNA: TGTGCCAGCATACGGACAGGGGATGGCTACACCTTC
CDR3: CASIRTGDGYTF

V: TRBV11-3
size: many
D: TRBD2
J: TRBJ2-1
DNA: TGTGCCAGCAGCTTAATGGGACTAGCGGGACCTTACAATGAGCAGTTCTTC
CDR3: CASSLMGLAGPYNEQFF

V: TRBV28
size: many
D: -
J: TRBJ2-3
DNA: TGTGCCAGTGGCCCACGGACCTCACGGGCGCAGTATTTT
CDR3: CASGPRTSRAQYF

V: TRBV5-1
size: many
D: -
J: TRBJ2-1
DNA: TGCGCCAGCAGCACCCGGGCATCAGGGACGGGTGAGCAGTTCTTC
CDR3: CASSTRASGTGEQFF

V: TRBV12-3/TRBV12-4
size: many
D: -
J: TRBJ1-1
DNA: TGTGCCAGCAGTCGGGGGGATGAAGCTTTCTTT
CDR3: CASSRGDEAFF

V: TRBV2
size: many
D: -
J: TRBJ1-5
DNA: TGTGCCAGCAGTGAAGAGGCGGGTCAGCCCCAGCATTTT
CDR3: CASSEEAGQPQHF

V: TRBV4-2
size: many
D: -
J: TRBJ1-6
DNA: TGTGCCAGCAGCGCTCGCCCGGGGGACGTCTTAGATAATTCACCCCTCCACTTT
CDR3: CASSARPGDVLDNSPLHF

V: TRBV5-1
size: -
D: TRBD1
J: TRBJ1-2
DNA: TGCGCCAGCAGCGGCGGACAGGGACCATATGGCTACACCTTC
CDR3: CASSGGQGPYGYTF

V: TRBV7-2
size: many
D: -
J: TRBJ1-5
DNA: TGTGCCAGCAGCCCGTGGGTTTCGGGCAATCAGCCCCAGCATTTT
CDR3: CASSPWVSGNQPQHF

V: TRBV12-3/TRBV12-4
size: -
D: -
J: TRBJ2-3
DNA: TGTGCCAGCAGTCCCCGGGGCCGGGGAACAGATACGCAGTATTTT
CDR3: CASSPRGRGTDTQYF

V: TRBV12-3/TRBV12-4
size: many
D: TRBD2
J: TRBJ2-7
DNA: TGTGCCAGCAGACTAGCGGGAACCTACGAGCAGTACTTC
CDR3: CASRLAGTYEQYF